This T cell receptor (beta chain) was observed in a study of T-cell reconstitution after alpha-beta-depleted transplantation in children. Study-level findings and limits: The high TCRbeta diversity at day 60 in some patients came from surviving recipient T cells and thymic progenitors. One year post-transplant, T-cell counts and diversity were largely derived from T cells produced anew. Approximately two months post-transplant, alpha-beta T cells reportedly originated from several hundred expanded graft clones.

For TCRbeta, the library was prepared with unique molecular identifiers. TCRdb recomputed calls from the PCR reads with MiXCR, one row per CDR3 protein. The table includes a few hundred thousand distinct CDR3 sequences, roughly 16% detected once. Note on this clonotype: Its matching antigen is unknown.

The V segment lost 1 base and the J segment 4 bases; nucleotides outside the gene matches: 10. The germline gives CDR1 DFQATT, CDR2 SNEGSKA (reference sequence). This CDR3 is 16 amino acids long. V is TRBV20-1 and J is TRBJ2-7, with 10 bases aligning to TRBD2. The sequence came from a boy in the first two years of life who had a stem cell transplant for Wiskott-Aldrich syndrome, so the T cells may come from the graft donor. The specimen comprised PBMCs, mostly from graft donor cells, sampled 360 days after TCRalphabeta/CD19-depleted stem cell transplant. DNA of the CDR3: TGCAGTGCTAGAGCCGGGCACAAGCGGGGGGGATACGAGCAGTACTTC. This gives the protein CSARAGHKRGGYEQYF.